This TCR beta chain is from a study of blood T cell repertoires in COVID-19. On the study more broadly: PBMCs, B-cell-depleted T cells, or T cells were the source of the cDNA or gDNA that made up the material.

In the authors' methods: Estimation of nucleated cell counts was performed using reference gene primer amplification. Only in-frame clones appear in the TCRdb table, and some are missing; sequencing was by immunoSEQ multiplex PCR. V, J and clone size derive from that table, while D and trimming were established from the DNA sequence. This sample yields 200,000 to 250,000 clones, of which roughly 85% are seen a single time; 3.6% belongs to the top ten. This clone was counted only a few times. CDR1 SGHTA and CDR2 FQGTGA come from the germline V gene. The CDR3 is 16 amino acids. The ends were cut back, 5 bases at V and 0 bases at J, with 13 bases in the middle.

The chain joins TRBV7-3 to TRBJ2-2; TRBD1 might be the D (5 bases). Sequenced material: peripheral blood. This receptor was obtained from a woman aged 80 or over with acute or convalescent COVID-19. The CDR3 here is CASSRGGGANTGELFF. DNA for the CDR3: TGTGCCAGCAGCAGGGGCGGTGGAGCGAACACCGGGGAGCTGTTTTTT.